This TCR beta chain comes out of a study of technical replicates of blood from four donors. This CDR3 contains 13 residues. The ends were cut back, 8 bases at V and 7 bases at J, with 14 bases in the middle. Germline values: CDR1 MNHEY, CDR2 SMNVEV (reference sequence). Measured with immunoSEQ multiplex PCR; TCRdb has only the in-frame clones, and not every one. The sample holds tens of thousands of clones, under 96% seen once. In its sample, this clone was seen once. The source material was T cells isolated from PBMCs. The receptor was derived from a human donor in good health. This chain joins TRBV27 and TRBJ2-2; maybe TRBD1 (5 bases). The CDR3: CASGLGVIGELFF. The CDR3 nucleotides are TGTGCCAGCGGATTAGGGGTCATCGGGGAGCTGTTTTTT.